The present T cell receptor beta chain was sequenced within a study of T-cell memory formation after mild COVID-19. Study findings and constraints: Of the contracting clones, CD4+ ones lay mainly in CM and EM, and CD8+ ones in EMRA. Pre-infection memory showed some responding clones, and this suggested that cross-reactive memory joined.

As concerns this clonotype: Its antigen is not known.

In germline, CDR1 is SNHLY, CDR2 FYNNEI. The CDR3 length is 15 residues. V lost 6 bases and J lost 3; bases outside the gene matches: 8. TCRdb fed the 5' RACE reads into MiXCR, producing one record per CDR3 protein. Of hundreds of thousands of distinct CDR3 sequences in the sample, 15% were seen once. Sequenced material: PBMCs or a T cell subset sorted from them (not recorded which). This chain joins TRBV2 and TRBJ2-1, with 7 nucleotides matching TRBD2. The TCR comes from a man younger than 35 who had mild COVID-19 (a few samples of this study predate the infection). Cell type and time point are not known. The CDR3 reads CASSPASGGYNEQFF. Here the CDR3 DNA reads TGTGCCAGCAGCCCCGCTAGCGGCGGCTACAATGAGCAGTTCTTC.